This T cell receptor (beta chain) was recorded in a study of regulatory T cells in long-lasting Graves disease. Combining iRepertoire HTBI primers with Arm-PCR of CDR3 regions, the authors built TCR beta libraries. TCRdb reprocessed the multiplex PCR reads with MiXCR, giving one entry per CDR3 protein. In the table there are around 300,000 distinct CDR3 sequences, 22% of which are singletons. Germline V CDR1 and CDR2: LGHNA, YSLEER. Trimming took off 4 bases at V and 7 bases at J, with 19 bases between the two ends. The CDR3 has 16 residues. Described time point: persistent/refractory GD, antithyroid drugs over 5 years with positive TRAb. Construction of the TCR library relied on RNA isolated from PBMCs.

The source was peripheral blood mononuclear cells (PBMCs), collected when the disease was refractory, from a patient treated with antithyroid drugs. The rearrangement joins TRBV4-3 to TRBJ2-2, with TRBD2 as a possible D gene (5 bases). The TCR was taken from a female donor with Graves disease. The DNA of the CDR3 is TGCGCCAGCAGCCCTAGCCCCCAGCGGCGAAACGGGGAGCTGTTTTTT. Translation: CASSPSPQRRNGELFF.